These 30 T cell receptor beta chains originate from one sample sequenced in a study of Graves' ophthalmopathy and Graves' hyperthyroidism. The authors amplified TCR beta CDR3 regions from RNA transcripts. Scientists carried out first-round RT-PCR using HTBI primers and then a second-round multiplex PCR. Each CDR3 protein is one row after TCRdb ran MiXCR on the multiplex PCR reads. Of about 420,000 distinct CDR3 sequences detected, more than 20% appear once; the ten largest clones hold approximately 3.2%. Sequenced input: peripheral blood. Source of these receptors: a woman aged 18-35 years with stable Graves' hyperthyroidism.

Note on this clonotype: Given a much more abundant clone one base away, this may be a read error. The chain employs TRBV20-1 and TRBJ2-7; 8 bases align to TRBD1. Germline-derived CDR1 and CDR2 are DFQATT and SNEGSKA (reference sequence). The CDR3 extends over 14 amino acids. The CDR3 spells CSARAGTGHNEQCF. In DNA form, the CDR3 reads TGCAGTGCTAGAGCCGGGACAGGTCATAACGAGCAGTGCTTC.

The sample holds a few counts of this clonotype. The V call is TRBV4-1, the J call TRBJ1-5; no firm D call. The CDR3 covers 20 residues. Deletions cut 2 bases from V and 6 bases from J, with 29 bases between. CDR1 MGHRA and CDR2 YSYEKL come from the germline V gene. The CDR3 loop is CASSQSPPPQGLWRSQPQHF. CDR3 nucleotides: TGCGCCAGCAGCCAAAGTCCACCACCCCAAGGCTTGTGGCGTAGTCAGCCCCAGCATTTT.

The chain is built from TRBV12-3 or TRBV12-4 and TRBJ1-2; 8 bases line up with TRBD1. This CDR3 has 15 amino acids. With V trimmed by 1 base and J by 5 bases, 6 bases remained unmatched. CDR3: CASSLDGDRFYGYTF. DNA of the CDR3: TGTGCCAGCAGTTTAGACGGGGACAGGTTTTATGGCTACACCTTC.

This clonotype was seen many times. The gene calls are TRBV28 and TRBJ1-5, with unresolved D. In germline, CDR1 is MDHEN, CDR2 SYDVKM. The CDR3 covers 15 residues. The V end lost 2 bases, the J end lost 0 bases, and 8 bases lay between the germline ends. The CDR3 spells CASSLTLHSNQPQHF. CDR3 in DNA: TGTGCCAGCAGTTTAACACTGCATAGCAATCAGCCCCAGCATTTT.

At least ten counts were recorded for this clonotype. This chain uses TRBV10-3 with TRBJ2-5; 9 bases map to TRBD2. CDR1 and CDR2 (germline): ENHRY, SYGVKD. CDR3 size: 14 residues. The J segment lost 2 bases and the V segment lost 4 bases, leaving 2 bases of the junction unmatched. The CDR3 sequence is CAISVRGGQETQYF. The DNA of the CDR3 is TGTGCCATCAGTGTGCGGGGGGGTCAAGAGACCCAGTACTTC.

This clonotype was seen many times. V usage is TRBV15 and J usage is TRBJ1-2; possible D gene TRBD1, 5 bases. Germline loops: CDR1 LNHNV, CDR2 YYDKDF (reference sequence). Trimming removed 1 base from V and 4 bases from J, with 16 bases in between. This CDR3 has 16 residues. CDR3 loop: CATSRGSGAVGYGYTF. CDR3 coding DNA: TGTGCCACCAGCAGAGGTTCCGGGGCTGTTGGCTATGGCTACACCTTC.

The chain is built from TRBV5-1 and TRBJ2-5, with D possibly being TRBD2 (5 bases). Germline CDR1 is SGHRS and CDR2 is YFSETQ. Trimming pared 4 bases from V and 5 bases from J, leaving 15 bases between. The CDR3 has 14 amino acids. The CDR3 protein is CASSQTRPPETQYF. The CDR3 coding sequence is TGCGCCAGCAGCCAAACTAGGCCCCCGGAGACCCAGTACTTC.

The table lists this clonotype with a few counts. The chain joins TRBV29-1 to TRBJ2-5; D remains unclear. This CDR3 comprises 11 residues. V dropped 7 bases and J dropped 2 bases, with 8 bases sitting between them. Germline-derived CDR1 and CDR2 are SQVTM and ANQGSEA. CDR3 loop: CSGSYQETQYF. CDR3 sequence (DNA): TGCAGCGGAAGCTATCAAGAGACCCAGTACTTC. The whole variable domain, remainder taken from reference TRBV29-1 and TRBJ2-5, is SAVISQKPSRDICQRGTSLTIQCQVDSQVTMMFWYRQQPGQSLTLIATANQGSEATYESGFVIDKFPISRPNLTFSTLTVSNMSPEDSSIYLCSGSYQETQYFGPGTRLLVL.

This clonotype was observed many times. The V gene is TRBV25-1, the J gene TRBJ2-7; 7 bases are a match to TRBD2. V shed 1 base and J 2 bases; nucleotides not matched to a gene: 5. The CDR3 covers 15 residues. CDR1 and CDR2 from the germline V gene are MGHDK and SYGVNS. In DNA form, the CDR3 reads TGTGCCAGCAGTGAATTGTGGGGGGGTGCCTACGAGCAGTACTTC. This encodes CASSELWGGAYEQYF.

Ten or more counts support this clonotype. It may be a read error: a sequence one base away is much more abundant. The gene calls are TRBV6-2 or TRBV6-3 and TRBJ2-5, with 8 positions matching TRBD2. The CDR3 sequence is 17 residues long. Germline lookup yields CDR1 MNHEY and CDR2 SVGEGT. The V segment lost 0 bases and the J segment 3 bases; nucleotides outside the gene matches: 9. The CDR3 reads CASSYSMVSGTKETQYF. In nucleotides, the CDR3 is TGTGCCAGCAGTTACTCGATGGTTAGCGGGACCAAAGAGACCCAGTACTTC.

This clonotype has a count of ten or more. The chain uses TRBV5-1 and TRBJ2-2; TRBD1 agrees at 11 bases. The V gene's germline CDR1 is SGHRS and CDR2 YFSETQ. V lost 4 bases, J lost 5 bases, and 1 base stayed unmatched. This CDR3 has 14 amino acids. Here the CDR3 reads CASSRDRGTGELFF. The CDR3, as DNA: TGCGCCAGCAGCCGGGACAGGGGGACCGGGGAGCTGTTTTTT.

The CDR3, as DNA: TGTGCCAGCAGCCCTTTAGGAGGGACAGGGGGAGAGACCCAGTACTTC. Protein product: CASSPLGGTGGETQYF. The chain carries TRBV7-9 and TRBJ2-5; 11 nucleotides line up with TRBD1. CDR3 length: 16 residues. CDR1 and CDR2 (germline): SEHNR, FQNEAQ (reference sequence). The V gene end was trimmed by 5 bases and the J gene end by 4 bases; junction bases not matched to a gene: 9.

At least ten counts were recorded for this clonotype. CDR3: CASIDRVNSYGYTF. The CDR3 DNA reads TGTGCCAGCATCGACAGGGTGAATAGCTATGGCTACACCTTC. This chain joins TRBV5-8 and TRBJ1-2; 7 nucleotides align to TRBD1. Looked up from germline, CDR1 is SGHTS and CDR2 is YDEGEE. The CDR3 covers 14 residues. Trimming cost V 6 bases and J 4 bases; bases outside gene matches: 9.

The CDR3 sequence is CASSSRTSGGDEQFF. DNA for the CDR3: TGTGCCAGCAGTTCCCGGACTAGCGGGGGGGACGAGCAGTTCTTC. The V and J genes are TRBV6-2 or TRBV6-3 and TRBJ2-1; 15 positions agree with TRBD2. The germline CDR1 and CDR2 sequences are MNHEY and SVGEGT. J gave up 10 bases and V 4 bases, and 5 bases lay outside the gene matches. CDR3 length: 15 amino acids.

This clonotype has a count of ten or more. This chain links TRBV12-3 or TRBV12-4 with TRBJ1-5, with 8 bases aligning to TRBD1. The V and J ends lost 4 bases and 7 bases, in that order; junction bases with no gene match: 6. This CDR3 comprises 14 residues. The CDR3 DNA follows: TGTGCCAGCAGTTCAGGGGGCGCGGGGCAGCCCCAGCATTTT. Amino acids: CASSSGGAGQPQHF.

Ten or more counts support this clonotype. The V call is TRBV6-1, the J call TRBJ2-7; 8 bases match TRBD1. CDR3 size: 13 residues. V trimming: 3 bases; J trimming: 4 bases; junction bases outside the gene matches: 2. CDR1 is MNHNS and CDR2 is SASEGT in the germline V gene. CDR3 sequence (DNA): TGTGCCAGCAGTGAGACAGGGGATTACGAGCAGTACTTC. Translation: CASSETGDYEQYF.

This clonotype was counted ten times or more. This rearrangement joins TRBV25-1 to TRBJ2-7, with 9 bases identical to TRBD1. V lost 9 bases to trimming and J lost 3 bases; unmatched junction nucleotides: 6. The CDR3 totals 13 residues. Germline assignment: CDR1 MGHDK and CDR2 SYGVNS. The CDR3 DNA sequence: TGTGCCAGTATCGGGACAGGGAACTACGAGCAGTACTTC. This gives the protein CASIGTGNYEQYF.

This clonotype appeared many times. The V and J genes are TRBV20-1 and TRBJ1-1; no clear D. Germline CDR1 reads DFQATT; CDR2 reads SNEGSKA (reference sequence). This CDR3 is 11 amino acids long. The germline V and J ends were trimmed by 5 bases and 7 bases, with 11 bases remaining between them. The CDR3 sequence is CSASHRVEAFF. DNA of the CDR3: TGCAGTGCTTCCCATCGGGTTGAAGCTTTCTTT.

The table lists this clonotype with many counts. This chain links TRBV18 with TRBJ2-5, with 7 bases aligning to TRBD1. Germline values: CDR1 KGHSH, CDR2 LQKENI. This CDR3 contains 14 residues. With 3 bases clipped from V and 2 bases from J, the junction kept 3 bases outside the gene matches. In nucleotides, the CDR3 is TGTGCCAGCTCACCCCCGGGACAGCAAGAGACCCAGTACTTC. It specifies CASSPPGQQETQYF.

This clonotype was detected many times. The J gene is TRBJ1-6, the V gene TRBV20-1; D unresolved. CDR3 length: 13 residues. Trimming cost V 2 bases and J 8 bases, with 10 bases left between them. The germline V gene encodes CDR1 DFQATT and CDR2 SNEGSKA (reference sequence). The CDR3 here is CSARSGRDSPLHF. Written as DNA, the CDR3 is TGCAGTGCTAGAAGCGGGCGCGATTCACCCCTCCACTTT.

The genes are TRBV12-3 or TRBV12-4 and TRBJ1-2, with 8 positions matching TRBD1. This CDR3 region has 18 residues. The ends lost 5 bases at V and 4 bases at J; junction bases unmatched: 18. This CDR3 is CASSPLKTGVVWAYGYTF. CDR3 DNA sequence: TGTGCCAGCAGTCCTCTAAAGACAGGGGTAGTTTGGGCCTATGGCTACACCTTC.

This clonotype was observed a few times. Since a much larger clone is just one base distant, this may be a read error. The chain links TRBV12-3 or TRBV12-4 to TRBJ1-1; 7 bases are shared with TRBD1. This CDR3 region has 15 residues. V gave up 5 bases and J gave up 4 bases; unmatched junction bases: 10. The CDR3 nucleotides read TGTGCCAGCAGTAGCTGGGGGACAGTGAGCACTGAAGCTTTCTTT. As protein: CASSSWGTVSTEAFF.

This clonotype was seen repeatedly, ten times or more. This chain connects TRBV2 to TRBJ2-5; D gene unclear. Looked up from germline, CDR1 is SNHLY and CDR2 is FYNNEI. Trimming cost V 11 bases and J 4 bases, with 17 bases left between them. CDR3 length equals 13 residues. This CDR3 reads CASNGQMGETQYF. The CDR3 DNA is TGTGCCTCCAATGGGCAAATGGGAGAGACCCAGTACTTC.

The rearrangement joins TRBV12-5 to TRBJ2-7; 9 nucleotides match TRBD1. The germline V gene encodes CDR1 LGHNT and CDR2 FRNRAP. The CDR3 extends over 13 amino acids. V was pared by 4 bases and J by 2 bases, with 0 bases of the junction left unmatched. The CDR3 DNA follows: TGTGCTAGTGGTTGGACAGGGGCCTACGAGCAGTACTTC. Its protein is CASGWTGAYEQYF.

This clonotype was seen at least ten times. The chain couples TRBV20-1 to TRBJ2-5, with TRBD2 matching 7 bases. Germline V lookup: CDR1 DFQATT, CDR2 SNEGSKA (reference sequence). With 8 bases clipped from V and 5 bases from J, the junction kept 17 bases outside the gene matches. The CDR3 length is 15 residues. In nucleotides, the CDR3 is TGCAGTCCCTCCGATCCGGGGGAGGGCCTTGAGACCCAGTACTTC. This sequence encodes CSPSDPGEGLETQYF.

Many counts were recorded for this clonotype. The chain couples TRBV24-1 to TRBJ2-5; a weak D match, TRBD1 (5 bases). The CDR3 is 15 residues long. CDR1 and CDR2 from the germline V gene are KGHDR and SFDVKD. Deletions cut 4 bases from V and 0 bases from J, with 11 bases between. CDR3 coding DNA: TGTGCCACCAGTGACCCAAGACAGCACCAAGAGACCCAGTACTTC. The encoded protein is CATSDPRQHQETQYF.

This clonotype turned up a few times. The rearrangement uses TRBV6-1 and TRBJ2-5; D is ambiguous. Germline V gene sequence: CDR1 MNHNS, CDR2 SASEGT. The V end lost 8 bases, the J end lost 5 bases, and 6 bases lay between the germline ends. The CDR3 is made up of 10 amino acids. The CDR3 DNA reads as TGTGCCAGCGGCACGGAGACCCAGTACTTC. It translates to CASGTETQYF.

The sample holds many counts of this clonotype. The chain's CDR3 is CASSFVGVQETQYF. DNA for the CDR3: TGTGCCAGCAGTTTTGTGGGAGTCCAAGAGACCCAGTACTTC. The chain employs TRBV6-2 or TRBV6-3 and TRBJ2-5, with D maybe TRBD2 (5 bases). The CDR3 contains 14 residues. CDR1 is MNHEY and CDR2 is SVGEGT in the germline V gene. With 4 bases removed from V and 1 base from J, the gap between germline ends came to 10 bases.

This clonotype was seen ten or more times. V gene TRBV15 combines with J gene TRBJ1-1; D is uncertain. Germline loops: CDR1 LNHNV, CDR2 YYDKDF (reference sequence). The CDR3 runs to 14 residues. Deletions cut 8 bases from V and 0 bases from J, with 13 bases between. The CDR3 coding sequence is TGTGCCACCCGCACCCTGGGAATGAACACTGAAGCTTTCTTT. Its protein product is CATRTLGMNTEAFF.

The rearrangement joins TRBV12-3 or TRBV12-4 to TRBJ1-1; D gene ambiguous. The V and J ends lost 3 bases and 5 bases respectively, with 10 bases between them. CDR3 size: 13 residues. The CDR3 spells CASSFLPETEAFF. CDR3 sequence (DNA): TGTGCCAGCAGTTTTTTACCGGAAACTGAAGCTTTCTTT.